This passage covers 29 T cell receptor beta chains from one sample sequenced in a study of T cell responses to AZD1222 COVID-19 vaccine. Measured with immunoSEQ multiplex PCR; TCRdb has only the in-frame clones, and not every one. The sample shows about 120,000 clones, 90% of them seen only once. This specimen consisted of peripheral blood, obtained on day 0 of MenACWY control vaccination. These receptors came from an adult in good health.

This rearrangement joins TRBV7-6 to TRBJ2-5; 7 bases are shared with TRBD1. Germline V lookup: CDR1 SGHVS, CDR2 FNYEAQ. CDR3 length: 14 amino acids. V lost 5 bases, J lost 5 bases, and 8 bases stayed unmatched. The CDR3 spells CASSQGTARETQYF. In nucleotides, the CDR3 is TGTGCCAGCAGCCAAGGGACAGCCAGGGAGACCCAGTACTTC.

This rearrangement joins TRBV30 to TRBJ2-7; 7 positions agree with TRBD1. This CDR3 comprises 14 residues. Trimming at V came to 4 bases and at J to 2 bases, leaving 8 bases not matched to a gene. Looked up from germline, CDR1 is GTSNPN and CDR2 is SVGIG (reference sequence). CDR3 residues: CAWNIQDRPYEQYF. The CDR3 coding sequence is TGTGCCTGGAATATCCAGGACAGGCCCTACGAGCAGTACTTC.

This chain uses TRBV27 with TRBJ2-7, with D unclear. V lost 3 bases and J 0 bases, leaving 6 bases between the germline ends. Germline assignment: CDR1 MNHEY and CDR2 SMNVEV (reference sequence). CDR3 size: 13 residues. CDR3 bases: TGTGCCAGCAGTTTTCACCTCTCCTACGAGCAGTACTTC. This translates into CASSFHLSYEQYF.

The V call is TRBV19, the J call TRBJ1-5; the D gene is possibly TRBD1 (6 bases). V was pared by 2 bases and J by 2 bases, with 7 bases between. The CDR3 loop spans 14 amino acids. Germline V gives CDR1 LNHDA, CDR2 SQIVND (reference sequence). The CDR3 protein is CASSIWGRNQPQHF. The DNA for the CDR3 is TGTGCCAGTAGTATATGGGGGCGCAATCAGCCCCAGCATTTT.

The chain is built from TRBV6-2 or TRBV6-3 and TRBJ2-3, with 11 bases aligning to TRBD2. V dropped 0 bases and J dropped 2; count of bases not matched to a gene: 4. Germline V lookup: CDR1 MNHEY, CDR2 SVGEGT. The length of the CDR3 is 17 residues. The CDR3 protein is CASSYSTSGDSTDTQYF. CDR3 sequence (DNA): TGTGCCAGCAGTTACTCGACTAGCGGGGATTCCACAGATACGCAGTATTTT.

The V gene is TRBV28, the J gene TRBJ1-1, with D uncertain. This CDR3 has 13 amino acids. The ends were cut back, 2 bases at V and 2 bases at J, with 6 bases in the middle. CDR1 is MDHEN and CDR2 is SYDVKM in the germline V gene. For the CDR3, the DNA is TGTGCCAGCAGTTTACGGGGTAACACTGAAGCTTTCTTT. This codes for CASSLRGNTEAFF.

This clone was seen more than once but under ten times. V and J are TRBV6-4 and TRBJ1-6; perhaps TRBD1 as D (5 bases). V gave up 4 bases and J gave up 2 bases, with 12 bases separating them. Per the germline V gene, CDR1 is MRHNA and CDR2 is SNTAGT. CDR3 length: 16 residues. DNA of the CDR3: TGTGCCAGCAGTGGACTCCAGGGAGCCTATAATTCACCCCTCCACTTT. It is translated as CASSGLQGAYNSPLHF.

The chain has TRBV28 and TRBJ1-1; D gene uncertain. The CDR3 is 14 amino acids. V lost 2 bases, J lost 4 bases, and 11 bases lay in between. CDR1 and CDR2 (germline): MDHEN, SYDVKM. In DNA form, the CDR3 reads TGTGCCAGCAGTTTAGAGGGTACGGGCACTGAAGCTTTCTTT. It is translated as CASSLEGTGTEAFF.

This clone was seen a few times. V gene TRBV7-9 combines with J gene TRBJ2-7; TRBD2 aligns across 7 bases. This CDR3 region has 17 residues. Unmatched junction bases numbered 15, after V lost 0 bases and J lost 7 bases. CDR1 SEHNR and CDR2 FQNEAQ come from the germline V gene (reference sequence). In DNA, the CDR3 is TGTGCCAGCAGCTTAGCGAGTGGGAACGGGAGGTCGGGGGAGCAGTACTTC. Translation gives CASSLASGNGRSGEQYF.

The gene calls are TRBV12-3 or TRBV12-4 and TRBJ1-6; the D is unclear. V lost 4 bases, J lost 10 bases, and 11 bases lay in between. This CDR3 is built from 13 residues. This chain's CDR3 is CASSSPVDSPLHF. CDR3 bases: TGTGCCAGCAGTTCCCCGGTGGACTCACCCCTCCACTTT.

The chain recombines TRBV14 with TRBJ2-2; TRBD2 aligns across 11 bases. The CDR3 is made up of 17 amino acids. J gave up 4 bases and V 3 bases, and 7 bases lay outside the gene matches. CDR1 is SGHDN, CDR2 FVKESK, per germline. CDR3 protein: CASSHNLAGGPTGELFF. CDR3 in DNA: TGTGCCAGCAGCCACAACCTAGCGGGGGGCCCCACCGGGGAGCTGTTTTTT.

The rearrangement uses TRBV4-3 and TRBJ2-3; 9 bases agree with TRBD1. Losses at the gene ends were 2 bases for V and 1 base for J; bases not matched to a gene: 4. Germline CDR1 is LGHNA and CDR2 is YSLEER. The CDR3 runs 16 residues. The CDR3 region has the DNA TGCGCCAGCAGCCAACGACAGGGGGTGGGCACAGATACGCAGTATTTT. Its translation is CASSQRQGVGTDTQYF.

V gene TRBV6-5 combines with J gene TRBJ2-6; the D gene is possibly TRBD1 (6 bases). Trimming left V 6 bases short and J 0 bases short, with 6 bases between. Germline assignment: CDR1 MNHEY and CDR2 SVGAGI. This CDR3 is 14 amino acids long. The CDR3 loop reads CASRDSSGANVLTF. The CDR3 DNA reads TGTGCCAGCAGGGACAGCTCTGGGGCCAACGTCCTGACTTTC.

The V call is TRBV4-3, the J call TRBJ2-1; TRBD2 aligns across 9 bases. The V gene end was trimmed by 3 bases and the J gene end by 5 bases; junction bases not matched to a gene: 5. The CDR3 totals 15 residues. CDR1 LGHNA and CDR2 YSLEER come from the germline V gene. The CDR3 region is CASSQFSGGNNEQFF. The CDR3 coding sequence is TGCGCCAGCAGCCAGTTTAGCGGGGGTAACAATGAGCAGTTCTTC.

The rearrangement joins TRBV28 to TRBJ2-5; D perhaps matches TRBD1 (6 bases). CDR3 length: 13 residues. Trimming cost V 7 bases and J 0 bases, with 9 bases left between them. The germline CDR1 and CDR2 sequences are MDHEN and SYDVKM. The CDR3 bases are TGTGCCAGCAAGACAGGCAACCAAGAGACCCAGTACTTC. Its protein product is CASKTGNQETQYF.

V is TRBV12-5 and J is TRBJ2-7, with 10 bases fitting TRBD1. Germline trimming cut 5 bases from V and 2 bases from J; bases unmatched to any gene: 9. This CDR3 contains 16 residues. The germline V gene encodes CDR1 LGHNT and CDR2 FRNRAP. The CDR3 nucleotides are TGTGCTAGTGGTCTGACAGGGGGCTGCTCGGCCTACGAGCAGTACGTC. This codes for CASGLTGGCSAYEQYV.

The chain combines TRBV5-6 with TRBJ1-5; D is undetermined. The CDR3 has 16 residues. Germline V gives CDR1 SGHDT, CDR2 YYEEEE. V was cut by 4 bases and J by 6 bases, with 20 bases left in between. CDR3 loop: CASSGGSGTGGQPQHF. CDR3 nucleotide sequence: TGTGCCAGCAGCGGAGGATCGGGAACGGGCGGTCAGCCCCAGCATTTT.

The chain combines TRBV7-6 with TRBJ2-1; perhaps TRBD2 as D (5 bases). Per the germline V gene, CDR1 is SGHVS and CDR2 is FNYEAQ. This CDR3 comprises 12 residues. With 5 bases removed from V and 10 bases from J, the gap between germline ends came to 12 bases. The CDR3: CASSPLRAEQFF. The CDR3 DNA is TGTGCCAGCAGCCCCTTGAGGGCAGAGCAGTTCTTC.

The sample holds one count of this clone. The CDR3 nucleotides are TGTGCCAGCAGCTTTGAGGGGGGCCCAAACCAAGAGACCCAGTACTTC. Translating it yields CASSFEGGPNQETQYF. The chain links TRBV7-7 to TRBJ2-5, with D perhaps matching TRBD1 or TRBD2 (6 bases each). This CDR3 spans 16 amino acids. V was cut by 3 bases and J by 0 bases, with 14 bases left in between. Per germline, CDR1 SSHAT and CDR2 FNYEAQ (reference sequence).

CDR3 in DNA: TGTGCCAGCAGCCCGGGACAGGGACTCTATGGCTACACCTTC. It translates to CASSPGQGLYGYTF. The chain recombines TRBV28 with TRBJ1-2, with 9 bases aligning to TRBD1. The ends lost 6 bases at V and 4 bases at J; junction bases unmatched: 6. CDR3 size: 14 residues. The germline V gene has CDR1 MDHEN and CDR2 SYDVKM.

The genes are TRBV19 and TRBJ2-2; 12 bases are shared with TRBD2. Germline V gene lookup returns CDR1 LNHDA and CDR2 SQIVND (reference sequence). CDR3 length equals 17 residues. The junction had 11 bases not matched to a gene; V was cut back by 7 bases and J by 5 bases. As DNA, the CDR3 is TGTGCCAGTAAGGGAAGGACTAGCGGGATAAGAACCGGGGAGCTGTTTTTT. Protein sequence: CASKGRTSGIRTGELFF.

The genes are TRBV5-4 and TRBJ2-3; possibly TRBD1 or TRBD2 for D (5 bases each). This CDR3 is built from 16 residues. V gave up 2 bases and J gave up 0 bases, with 13 bases separating them. From germline, CDR1 is SGHNT and CDR2 YYREEE (reference sequence). CDR3 region: CASSLKGRASTDTQYF. CDR3 coding DNA: TGTGCCAGCAGCTTAAAGGGACGGGCAAGCACAGATACGCAGTATTTT.

This sequence joins TRBV19 and TRBJ2-3; 9 bases are a match to TRBD1. Germline-derived CDR1 and CDR2 are LNHDA and SQIVND (reference sequence). Trimming removed 5 bases from V and 3 bases from J; junction bases left unmatched: 6. The CDR3 runs to 15 residues. Here the CDR3 DNA reads TGTGCCAGTAGTGGAAGACAGGGGGAGACAGATACGCAGTATTTT. Its translation: CASSGRQGETDTQYF.

The gene calls are TRBV28 and TRBJ2-7; TRBD1 matches at 9 bases. The CDR3 sequence is 14 residues long. The junction had 6 bases not matched to a gene; V was cut back by 9 bases and J by 0 bases. In germline, CDR1 is MDHEN, CDR2 SYDVKM. As DNA, the CDR3 is TGTGCCAGTCACTGGGACAGGGTCTCCTACGAGCAGTACTTC. This codes for CASHWDRVSYEQYF.

The V gene is TRBV6-5, the J gene TRBJ2-3, with 7 bases fitting TRBD2. V lost 6 bases, J lost 9 bases, and 6 bases stayed unmatched. From germline, CDR1 is MNHEY and CDR2 SVGAGI. The CDR3 is 12 amino acids. In DNA form, the CDR3 reads TGTGCCAGCAGCCCCGGACTAGTGACGCAGTATTTT. Translation gives CASSPGLVTQYF.

This clone was observed once. The chain's CDR3 is CASSPEDGAYEQYF. As DNA, the CDR3 is TGTGCCAGCAGCCCCGAGGACGGAGCCTACGAGCAGTACTTC. This chain uses TRBV6-4 with TRBJ2-7; unclear D gene. The CDR3 is 14 residues long. The ends were cut back, 6 bases at V and 2 bases at J, with 14 bases in the middle. Germline V gene data show CDR1 as MRHNA and CDR2 as SNTAGT.

The chain has TRBV28 and TRBJ1-2; 7 bases match TRBD1. CDR1 and CDR2 from the germline V gene are MDHEN and SYDVKM. The CDR3 consists of 15 residues. Trimming at V came to 7 bases and at J to 8 bases, leaving 16 bases not matched to a gene. CDR3 sequence (DNA): TGTGCCAGCACCCCGGCGGGGACAGCCAGAGGAGGCTACACCTTC. As protein: CASTPAGTARGGYTF.

The CDR3 region has the DNA TGTGCCAGCAGCCAAGCCCTGACAGGGTTGGCCTATGGCTACACCTTC. Its translation: CASSQALTGLAYGYTF. The chain uses TRBV3-1 (or the pseudogene TRBV3-2) and TRBJ1-2; TRBD1 matches 7 bases. This CDR3 is built from 16 residues. CDR1 and CDR2 (germline): LGHDT, YNNKEL (reference sequence). V lost 1 base and J lost 4; bases outside the gene matches: 9.

The chain links TRBV7-3 to TRBJ1-6, with 10 positions matching TRBD1. J lost 6 bases, V lost 5 bases, and 4 bases had no gene match. Germline V CDR1 and CDR2: SGHTA, FQGTGA. The CDR3 length is 15 residues. The DNA for the CDR3 is TGTGCCAGCAGCCAGACAGGGGGCTTTAATTCACCCCTCCACTTT. Amino acid sequence: CASSQTGGFNSPLHF. Full variable domain (remainder filled in from reference TRBV7-3 and TRBJ1-6): GAGVSQTPSNKVTEKGKYVELRCDPISGHTALYWYRQSLGQGPEFLIYFQGTGAADDSGLPNDRFFAVRPEGSVSTLKIQRTERGDSAVYLCASSQTGGFNSPLHFGNGTRLTVT.